Listed here are 11 T cell receptor beta chains from one sample, sequenced in a study of blood T cell repertoires in COVID-19. Method: immunoSEQ multiplex PCR; TCRdb's copy keeps in-frame clones and lacks some. This table has some 240,000 clones, 65% to 85% appearing once. The sequenced material came from PBMCs or T cells enriched from blood (not recorded which). These receptors were obtained from a man aged 45-65 years who had recovered from COVID-19.

The J gene is TRBJ1-2, the V gene TRBV3-1 (or the pseudogene TRBV3-2); no reliable D call. The V gene's germline CDR1 is LGHDT and CDR2 YNNKEL (reference sequence). The CDR3 runs 13 residues. The V end was cut by 5 bases, the J end by 0 bases, with 7 bases between. In DNA form, the CDR3 reads TGTGCCAGCAGCAGACAAGCTAACTATGGCTACACCTTC. Translation gives CASSRQANYGYTF.

The J gene is TRBJ2-5, the V gene TRBV5-1; TRBD2 matches 7 bases. V gave up 4 bases and J gave up 3 bases; unmatched junction bases: 6. Germline loops: CDR1 SGHRS, CDR2 YFSETQ. This CDR3 has 14 amino acids. CDR3 loop: CASSQSGTKETQYF. CDR3 nucleotides: TGCGCCAGCAGCCAAAGCGGGACGAAAGAGACCCAGTACTTC.

V gene TRBV19 combines with J gene TRBJ2-1, with TRBD1 matching 8 bases. With 9 bases clipped from V and 10 bases from J, the junction kept 8 bases outside the gene matches. Per the germline V gene, CDR1 is LNHDA and CDR2 is SQIVND (reference sequence). The CDR3 extends over 12 amino acids. CDR3 sequence (DNA): TGTGCCAGCGACGGGACAGGAAGGGAGCAGTTCTTC. This codes for CASDGTGREQFF. Full variable domain (outside the CDR3, taken from reference TRBV19 and TRBJ2-1): DGGITQSPKYLFRKEGQNVTLSCEQNLNHDAMYWYRQDPGQGLRLIYYSQIVNDFQKGDIAEGYSVSREKKESFPLTVTSAQKNPTAFYLCASDGTGREQFFGPGTRLTVL.

Note on this clone: Mismatch with germline at one junction end may stem from a read error. The CDR3 region has the DNA TGTGCCAGCAGCTTAGGGGTGGGTATCGCGAGCGGGAGGGCCATAATCTTC. The encoded protein is CASSLGVGIASGRAIIF. This chain joins TRBV11-2 and TRBJ2-1, with 10 bases aligning to TRBD2. This CDR3 contains 17 residues. Germline values: CDR1 SGHAT, CDR2 FQNNGV.

V and J are TRBV29-1 and TRBJ1-2, with 9 bases identical to TRBD1. Trimming removed 5 bases from V and 7 bases from J; junction bases left unmatched: 14. Germline lookup yields CDR1 SQVTM and CDR2 ANQGSEA. The CDR3 totals 15 residues. CDR3 sequence: CSVTQGQGTRLGYTF. In DNA form, the CDR3 reads TGCAGCGTTACCCAGGGACAGGGCACAAGGCTTGGCTACACCTTC.

The rearrangement joins TRBV30 to TRBJ1-1, with D possibly being TRBD1 (6 bases). The CDR3 extends over 13 amino acids. Trimming removed 0 bases from V and 6 bases from J, with 11 bases in between. Germline-derived CDR1 and CDR2 are GTSNPN and SVGIG (reference sequence). CDR3 sequence: CAWSVLGGAEAFF. The CDR3 bases are TGTGCCTGGAGTGTACTAGGGGGGGCTGAAGCTTTCTTT. The full variable domain, in which reference TRBV30 and TRBJ1-1 provide the parts outside the CDR3, is SQTIHQWPATLVQPVGSPLSLECTVEGTSNPNLYWYRQAAGRGLQLLFYSVGIGQISSEVPQNLSASRPQDRQFILSSKKLLLSDSGFYLCAWSVLGGAEAFFGQGTRLTVV.

V and J are TRBV2 and TRBJ2-7; D is unclear. V dropped 5 bases and J dropped 2 bases, with 4 bases sitting between them. The CDR3 contains 11 residues. Looked up from germline, CDR1 is SNHLY and CDR2 is FYNNEI. The DNA for the CDR3 is TGTGCCAGCAGTCAAACCTACGAGCAGTACTTC. This encodes CASSQTYEQYF.

This chain's CDR3 is CASSPDSLSGNTIYF. Written as DNA, the CDR3 is TGTGCCAGCAGCCCCGACAGCCTCTCTGGAAACACCATATATTTT. The rearrangement joins TRBV3-1 (or the pseudogene TRBV3-2) to TRBJ1-3; possible D gene TRBD1, 5 bases. The V and J ends lost 4 bases and 0 bases respectively, with 10 bases between them. Germline CDR1 and CDR2: LGHDT and YNNKEL (reference sequence). CDR3 length: 15 residues.

Worth noting for this clone: Mismatch with germline at one junction end may stem from a read error. J is TRBJ2-1 and V is TRBV5-1; perhaps TRBD2 as D (6 bases). The CDR3 contains 15 residues. CDR1 SGHRS and CDR2 YFSETQ come from the germline V gene. The CDR3 loop reads CASSPGLGGSNGQFF. CDR3 bases: TGCGCCAGCAGCCCAGGGCTGGGGGGTAGCAATGGGCAGTTCTTC.

V and J are TRBV12-3 or TRBV12-4 and TRBJ1-1, with D uncertain. The V and J ends lost 6 bases and 1 base respectively, with 9 bases between them. The CDR3 has 13 amino acids. CDR3 DNA: TGTGCCAGCAGCATAAGCAAGAACACTGAAGCTTTCTTT. This gives the protein CASSISKNTEAFF.

The chain uses TRBV9 and TRBJ2-4; 8 bases are a match to TRBD2. Trimming cost V 3 bases and J 0 bases; bases outside gene matches: 14. Germline lookup yields CDR1 SGDLS and CDR2 YYNGEE. The CDR3 is 19 amino acids. The CDR3 nucleotides are TGTGCCAGCAGCGAGGGCTTGTCAGCGGGAGCGCTAGCCAAAAACATTCAGTACTTC. Its protein product is CASSEGLSAGALAKNIQYF.